The rows below give T cell receptor beta chains drawn from one sample of a study of blood T cell repertoires in COVID-19. TCRdb's copy holds only in-frame clones and misses some; the assay was immunoSEQ multiplex PCR. The table lists under 200,000 clones, about 84% of them singletons. Sequencing was carried out using PBMCs or T cells enriched from blood (not recorded which). The source is a man aged 40-50 years with acute COVID-19. Each CDR3 is given with its conserved first and last residue. The D gene is left open where the match is weak. The listing skips clone size in some rows; elsewhere it reads once, few, many or a size class.

cdr3_aa: CASSLDSILAGEGFADTQYF
cdr3_nt: TGTGCCAGCAGCTTAGATTCTATTTTGGCGGGAGAGGGGTTTGCAGATACGCAGTATTTT
v_call: TRBV11-2
j_call: TRBJ2-3
d_call: TRBD2
clone_size: NA

cdr3_aa: CASSFDRYGEKLFF
cdr3_nt: TGTGCCAGCAGCTTTGACAGATATGGTGAAAAACTGTTTTTT
v_call: TRBV7-9
j_call: TRBJ1-4
d_call: NA
clone_size: NA

cdr3_aa: CASSAGPPGTGELFF
cdr3_nt: TGTGCCAGCTCGGCGGGGCCACCGGGCACCGGGGAGCTGTTTTTT
v_call: TRBV18
j_call: TRBJ2-2
d_call: NA
clone_size: many

cdr3_aa: CASSDPKWRLAGPDTQYF
cdr3_nt: TGTGCCAGCAGTGATCCAAAGTGGAGACTAGCGGGACCAGATACGCAGTATTTT
v_call: TRBV6-1
j_call: TRBJ2-3
d_call: TRBD2
clone_size: NA

cdr3_aa: CASSAQGARYGYTF
cdr3_nt: TGTGCCAGCAGTGCACAGGGGGCGCGCTATGGCTACACCTTC
v_call: TRBV27
j_call: TRBJ1-2
d_call: TRBD1
clone_size: NA

cdr3_aa: CATSEPTLAGAQETQYF
cdr3_nt: TGTGCCACCAGTGAGCCTACGCTAGCGGGTGCTCAAGAGACCCAGTACTTC
v_call: TRBV24-1
j_call: TRBJ2-5
d_call: TRBD2
clone_size: NA

cdr3_aa: CASSLSGTGPARLFF
cdr3_nt: TGCGCCAGCAGCCTTTCCGGGACAGGGCCTGCGCGGCTGTTTTTT
v_call: TRBV4-1
j_call: TRBJ1-4
d_call: TRBD1
clone_size: NA

cdr3_aa: CASSQDQSRGNEKLFF
cdr3_nt: TGTGCCAGCAGCCAAGATCAGAGTCGGGGTAATGAAAAACTGTTTTTT
v_call: TRBV3-1/TRBV3-2
j_call: TRBJ1-4
d_call: NA
clone_size: NA

cdr3_aa: CAISELGRDEQYF
cdr3_nt: TGTGCCATCAGTGAGCTGGGGAGAGACGAGCAGTACTTC
v_call: TRBV10-3
j_call: TRBJ2-7
d_call: NA
clone_size: NA

cdr3_aa: CASSRTGGPFGQETQYF
cdr3_nt: TGTGCCAGCAGTCGGACAGGGGGCCCATTCGGCCAAGAGACCCAGTACTTC
v_call: TRBV6-2/TRBV6-3
j_call: TRBJ2-5
d_call: TRBD1
clone_size: NA

cdr3_aa: CAISRGQGLDTQYF
cdr3_nt: TGTGCCATCAGCAGAGGACAGGGATTGGATACGCAGTATTTT
v_call: TRBV24-1
j_call: TRBJ2-3
d_call: TRBD1
clone_size: NA

cdr3_aa: CASADRQAYEQYF
cdr3_nt: TGCGCCAGCGCTGACAGGCAAGCCTACGAGCAGTACTTC
v_call: TRBV5-1
j_call: TRBJ2-7
d_call: NA
clone_size: NA

cdr3_aa: CASSKACLAGGFGFYEQYF
cdr3_nt: TGTGCCAGCAGCAAAGCGTGTCTAGCGGGAGGGTTTGGGTTCTACGAGCAGTACTTC
v_call: TRBV21-1
j_call: TRBJ2-7
d_call: NA
clone_size: NA

cdr3_aa: CASSRDRAGDPPYEQYF
cdr3_nt: TGCGCCAGCAGCCGTGATAGGGCGGGGGACCCACCCTACGAGCAGTACTTC
v_call: TRBV4-1
j_call: TRBJ2-7
d_call: TRBD2
clone_size: NA

cdr3_aa: CASSHESGTGDEKLFF
cdr3_nt: TGTGCCAGCAGCCACGAATCCGGGACAGGGGATGAAAAACTGTTTTTT
v_call: TRBV3-1/TRBV3-2
j_call: TRBJ1-4
d_call: TRBD1
clone_size: NA

cdr3_aa: CASSQDLEGGEPQHF
cdr3_nt: TGCGCCAGCAGCCAAGATTTGGAGGGGGGGGAGCCCCAGCATTTT
v_call: TRBV4-1
j_call: TRBJ1-5
d_call: NA
clone_size: once

cdr3_aa: CASRDRSATNEKLFF
cdr3_nt: TGTGCCAGTAGGGACAGGAGTGCAACTAATGAAAAACTGTTTTTT
v_call: TRBV19
j_call: TRBJ1-4
d_call: TRBD1
clone_size: once

cdr3_aa: CASSQSEGGAPRYYNEQFF
cdr3_nt: TGCGCCAGCAGCCAATCCGAGGGGGGGGCACCCCGATACTACAATGAGCAGTTCTTC
v_call: TRBV4-3
j_call: TRBJ2-1
d_call: NA
clone_size: NA

cdr3_aa: CASSYGGVGGEQYF
cdr3_nt: TGTGCCAGCAGTTACGGAGGGGTAGGTGGCGAGCAGTACTTC
v_call: TRBV6-2/TRBV6-3
j_call: TRBJ2-7
d_call: NA
clone_size: NA

cdr3_aa: CASSPYRAGANVLTF
cdr3_nt: TGTGCCAGCAGTCCTTACAGGGCTGGGGCCAACGTCCTGACTTTC
v_call: TRBV28
j_call: TRBJ2-6
d_call: NA
clone_size: NA

cdr3_aa: CASRQSYNEQFF
cdr3_nt: TGTGCCAGCAGGCAGTCCTACAATGAGCAGTTCTTC
v_call: TRBV7-9
j_call: TRBJ2-1
d_call: NA
clone_size: NA

cdr3_aa: CANLGQDDEKLFF
cdr3_nt: TGTGCCAACCTCGGACAGGACGATGAAAAACTGTTTTTT
v_call: TRBV6-5
j_call: TRBJ1-4
d_call: TRBD1
clone_size: NA

cdr3_aa: CSVREWTEAFF
cdr3_nt: TGCAGTGTGAGGGAATGGACTGAAGCTTTCTTT
v_call: TRBV20-1
j_call: TRBJ1-1
d_call: NA
clone_size: once

cdr3_aa: CASSPGLREGEQFF
cdr3_nt: TGTGCCAGCAGTCCAGGACTAAGGGAGGGTGAGCAGTTCTTC
v_call: TRBV2
j_call: TRBJ2-1
d_call: TRBD2
clone_size: once

cdr3_aa: CASQDSSYEQYF
cdr3_nt: TGTGCCAGCCAGGACAGCTCCTACGAGCAGTACTTC
v_call: TRBV6-5
j_call: TRBJ2-7
d_call: NA
clone_size: few

cdr3_aa: CASNRDRDFRTGELFF
cdr3_nt: TGTGCCAGTAACCGGGACAGGGACTTCCGCACCGGGGAGCTGTTTTTT
v_call: TRBV19
j_call: TRBJ2-2
d_call: TRBD1
clone_size: NA

cdr3_aa: CASSKELARNYEQYF
cdr3_nt: TGTGCCAGTAGTAAAGAGCTAGCGCGAAATTACGAGCAGTACTTC
v_call: TRBV19
j_call: TRBJ2-7
d_call: NA
clone_size: NA

cdr3_aa: CASSPPGRDSYNEQFF
cdr3_nt: TGTGCCAGCAGCCCCCCCGGCAGGGACTCATACAATGAGCAGTTCTTC
v_call: TRBV9
j_call: TRBJ2-1
d_call: NA
clone_size: once

cdr3_aa: CATSSRDRGSPLHF
cdr3_nt: TGTGCCACCAGCAGCCGCGACAGGGGTTCACCCCTCCACTTT
v_call: TRBV15
j_call: TRBJ1-6
d_call: TRBD1
clone_size: NA

cdr3_aa: CASSVGGQNNQPQHF
cdr3_nt: TGTGCCAGCAGCGTAGGGGGACAGAACAATCAGCCCCAGCATTTT
v_call: TRBV9
j_call: TRBJ1-5
d_call: TRBD1
clone_size: NA

cdr3_aa: CASTFSGLFTGELFF
cdr3_nt: TGTGCCAGCACCTTTTCGGGACTCTTCACCGGGGAGCTGTTTTTT
v_call: TRBV6-5
j_call: TRBJ2-2
d_call: NA
clone_size: once

cdr3_aa: CASSVGLAGVNEQFF
cdr3_nt: TGTGCCAGCAGCGTAGGGCTAGCGGGAGTCAATGAGCAGTTCTTC
v_call: TRBV9
j_call: TRBJ2-1
d_call: TRBD2
clone_size: NA

cdr3_aa: CASSQVNGNTIYF
cdr3_nt: TGTGCCAGCAGCCAAGTAAATGGAAACACCATATATTTT
v_call: TRBV3-1/TRBV3-2
j_call: TRBJ1-3
d_call: NA
clone_size: NA

cdr3_aa: CASSLGTGEAFF
cdr3_nt: TGTGCCAGCAGTCTTGGGACAGGAGAAGCTTTCTTT
v_call: TRBV3-1/TRBV3-2
j_call: TRBJ1-1
d_call: TRBD1
clone_size: few

cdr3_aa: CASSFIRTGGRNTQYF
cdr3_nt: TGTGCCAGCAGTTTTATCAGAACAGGGGGCAGGAATACGCAGTATTTT
v_call: TRBV27
j_call: TRBJ2-3
d_call: TRBD1
clone_size: NA

cdr3_aa: CASSLGQGVMNTEAFF
cdr3_nt: TGCGCCAGCAGCCTGGGACAGGGGGTGATGAACACTGAAGCTTTCTTT
v_call: TRBV5-1
j_call: TRBJ1-1
d_call: TRBD1
clone_size: NA

cdr3_aa: CASSTRQGAHYEQYF
cdr3_nt: TGTGCCAGCAGTACCCGACAGGGGGCCCACTACGAGCAGTACTTC
v_call: TRBV27
j_call: TRBJ2-7
d_call: TRBD1
clone_size: NA

cdr3_aa: CASSYSPSEAFF
cdr3_nt: TGTGCCAGCAGTTATAGCCCAAGTGAAGCTTTCTTT
v_call: TRBV12-3/TRBV12-4
j_call: TRBJ1-1
d_call: NA
clone_size: medium-sized

cdr3_aa: CASSSQVIQYF
cdr3_nt: TGTGCCAGCTCCAGCCAGGTCATTCAGTACTTC
v_call: TRBV6-6
j_call: TRBJ2-4
d_call: NA
clone_size: NA

cdr3_aa: CASSQGRQDTRYQETQYF
cdr3_nt: TGTGCCAGCAGCCAAGGAAGGCAGGACACTCGATACCAAGAGACCCAGTACTTC
v_call: TRBV3-1/TRBV3-2
j_call: TRBJ2-5
d_call: NA
clone_size: NA

cdr3_aa: CASSPDRAVSGEQYF
cdr3_nt: TGCGCCAGCAGCCCGGACAGGGCCGTGTCGGGCGAGCAGTACTTC
v_call: TRBV5-1
j_call: TRBJ2-7
d_call: TRBD1
clone_size: NA

cdr3_aa: CASSSSAGEAQYF
cdr3_nt: TGCGCCAGCAGCTCCTCCGCGGGAGAGGCGCAGTATTTT
v_call: TRBV5-1
j_call: TRBJ2-3
d_call: TRBD2
clone_size: NA

cdr3_aa: CASREDRVGQETQYF
cdr3_nt: TGTGCCAGCAGGGAGGACAGGGTAGGACAAGAGACCCAGTACTTC
v_call: TRBV2
j_call: TRBJ2-5
d_call: TRBD1
clone_size: NA

cdr3_aa: CASKITWRSDYNEQFF
cdr3_nt: TGTGCCAGCAAGATAACCTGGAGGAGCGACTACAATGAGCAGTTCTTC
v_call: TRBV19
j_call: TRBJ2-1
d_call: NA
clone_size: NA

cdr3_aa: CASSPSPGGYGYTF
cdr3_nt: TGTGCCAGCAGCCCCTCCCCGGGAGGTTATGGCTACACCTTC
v_call: TRBV6-5
j_call: TRBJ1-2
d_call: NA
clone_size: NA

cdr3_aa: CASSLQGKVEQYF
cdr3_nt: TGTGCCAGCAGCTTACAGGGGAAGGTCGAGCAGTACTTC
v_call: TRBV7-9
j_call: TRBJ2-7
d_call: NA
clone_size: NA

cdr3_aa: CASSLEGARNQPQHF
cdr3_nt: TGCGCCAGCAGCTTGGAGGGGGCACGCAATCAGCCCCAGCATTTT
v_call: TRBV5-1
j_call: TRBJ1-5
d_call: TRBD1
clone_size: once

cdr3_aa: CASTGRGTGLYEQYF
cdr3_nt: TGTGCCAGTACCGGACGGGGGACAGGTCTCTACGAGCAGTACTTC
v_call: TRBV19
j_call: TRBJ2-7
d_call: TRBD1
clone_size: few

cdr3_aa: CASSVGQAEHEQYF
cdr3_nt: TGCGCCAGCAGTGTTGGACAGGCTGAGCACGAGCAGTACTTC
v_call: TRBV5-1
j_call: TRBJ2-7
d_call: TRBD1
clone_size: NA

cdr3_aa: CASSPGSDSGNTIYF
cdr3_nt: TGTGCCAGCTCACCTGGCAGTGACTCTGGAAACACCATATATTTT
v_call: TRBV18
j_call: TRBJ1-3
d_call: NA
clone_size: NA

cdr3_aa: CSASRVLSGNTIYF
cdr3_nt: TGCAGTGCTAGTCGGGTCCTCTCTGGAAACACCATATATTTT
v_call: TRBV20-1
j_call: TRBJ1-3
d_call: NA
clone_size: NA

cdr3_aa: CASGLGDSMNTEAFF
cdr3_nt: TGTGCTAGTGGTTTGGGGGACTCGATGAACACTGAAGCTTTCTTT
v_call: TRBV12-5
j_call: TRBJ1-1
d_call: NA
clone_size: NA

cdr3_aa: CASSTNWVAGVSYNEQFF
cdr3_nt: TGTGCCAGCAGCACTAATTGGGTAGCGGGCGTTTCCTACAATGAGCAGTTCTTC
v_call: TRBV7-9
j_call: TRBJ2-1
d_call: TRBD2
clone_size: NA

cdr3_aa: CASSSTDSAQETQYF
cdr3_nt: TGTGCCAGCAGTTCGACCGACTCGGCACAAGAGACCCAGTACTTC
v_call: TRBV2
j_call: TRBJ2-5
d_call: NA
clone_size: NA

cdr3_aa: CAWSWDSGDYGYTF
cdr3_nt: TGTGCCTGGAGTTGGGACAGTGGGGACTATGGCTACACCTTC
v_call: TRBV30
j_call: TRBJ1-2
d_call: TRBD1
clone_size: NA

cdr3_aa: CASSIGGGDQPQHF
cdr3_nt: TGTGCCAGTAGTATAGGGGGCGGGGATCAGCCCCAGCATTTT
v_call: TRBV19
j_call: TRBJ1-5
d_call: NA
clone_size: NA

cdr3_aa: CASIPPSGPRYEQYF
cdr3_nt: TGTGCCAGCATACCACCAAGCGGGCCACGCTACGAGCAGTACTTC
v_call: TRBV7-9
j_call: TRBJ2-7
d_call: NA
clone_size: NA

cdr3_aa: CASSSPSTGETQYF
cdr3_nt: TGCGCCAGCAGCTCCCCTTCGACGGGTGAGACCCAGTACTTC
v_call: TRBV5-1
j_call: TRBJ2-5
d_call: NA
clone_size: NA

cdr3_aa: CATSELAGGPNNEQFF
cdr3_nt: TGTGCCACCAGTGAGTTAGCGGGAGGGCCGAACAATGAGCAGTTCTTC
v_call: TRBV24-1
j_call: TRBJ2-1
d_call: TRBD2
clone_size: NA